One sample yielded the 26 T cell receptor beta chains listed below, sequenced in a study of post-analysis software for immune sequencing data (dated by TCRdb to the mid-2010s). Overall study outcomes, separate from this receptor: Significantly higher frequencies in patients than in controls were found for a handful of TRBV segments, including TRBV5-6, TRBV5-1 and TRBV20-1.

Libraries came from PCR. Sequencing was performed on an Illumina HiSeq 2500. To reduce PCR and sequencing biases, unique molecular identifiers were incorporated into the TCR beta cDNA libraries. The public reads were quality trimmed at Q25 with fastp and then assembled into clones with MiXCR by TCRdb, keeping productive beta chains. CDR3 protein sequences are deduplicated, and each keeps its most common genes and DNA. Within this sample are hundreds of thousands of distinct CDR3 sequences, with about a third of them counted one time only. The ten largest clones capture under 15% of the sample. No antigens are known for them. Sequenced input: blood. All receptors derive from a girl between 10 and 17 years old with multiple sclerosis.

Here the CDR3 reads CASSDMKGDQETQFF. In DNA, the CDR3 is TGTGCCAGCAGCGATATGAAGGGGGACCAAGAGACCCAGTTCTTC. The chain carries TRBV7-9 and TRBJ2-5, with D possibly being TRBD1 (6 bases). The DNA end is a closer match to TRBJ2-1, so the J assignment may be wrong. Germline V gene lookup returns CDR1 SEHNR and CDR2 FQNEAQ (reference sequence). The CDR3 totals 15 residues.

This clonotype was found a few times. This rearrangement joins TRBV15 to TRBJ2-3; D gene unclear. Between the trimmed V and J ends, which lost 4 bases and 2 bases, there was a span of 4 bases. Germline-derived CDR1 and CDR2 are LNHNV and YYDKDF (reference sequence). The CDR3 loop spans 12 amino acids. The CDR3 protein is CATSTYTDTQYF. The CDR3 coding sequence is TGTGCCACCAGCACGTACACAGATACGCAGTATTTT. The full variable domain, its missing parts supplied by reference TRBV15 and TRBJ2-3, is DAMVIQNPRYQVTQFGKPVTLSCSQTLNHNVMYWYQQKSSQAPKLLFHYYDKDFNNEADTPDNFQSRRPNTSFCFLDIRSPGLGDTAMYLCATSTYTDTQYFGPGTRLTVL.

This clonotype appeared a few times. This chain's CDR3 is CASSQQGNMNTEAFF. CDR3 DNA sequence: TGTGCCAGCAGCCAGCAAGGCAACATGAACACTGAAGCTTTCTTT. The chain joins TRBV7-9 to TRBJ1-1; D uncertain. CDR3 length equals 15 residues. The V gene's germline CDR1 is SEHNR and CDR2 FQNEAQ (reference sequence). Trimming took 5 bases from V and 0 from J, leaving 13 bases between them.

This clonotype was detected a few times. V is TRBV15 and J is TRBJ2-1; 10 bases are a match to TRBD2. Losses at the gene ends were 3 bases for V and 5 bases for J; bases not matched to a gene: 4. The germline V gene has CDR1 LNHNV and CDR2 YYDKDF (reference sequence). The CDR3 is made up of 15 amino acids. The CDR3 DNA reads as TGTGCCACCAGCAGTGGCCTAGCGGGGGACAATGAGCAGTTCTTC. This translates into CATSSGLAGDNEQFF.

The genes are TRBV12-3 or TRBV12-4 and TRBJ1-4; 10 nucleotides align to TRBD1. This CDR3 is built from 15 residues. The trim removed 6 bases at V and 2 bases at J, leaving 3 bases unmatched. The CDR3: CASRRTGGTNEKLFF. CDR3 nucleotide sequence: TGTGCCAGCAGACGGACAGGGGGGACTAATGAAAAACTGTTTTTT.

The DNA for the CDR3 is TGCAGCGTTTCTACCGGGACAGGTTCGAACGAGCAGTACTTC. This translates into CSVSTGTGSNEQYF. The rearrangement uses TRBV29-1 and TRBJ2-7; TRBD1 agrees at 8 bases. The CDR3 extends over 14 amino acids. The junction had 11 bases not matched to a gene; V was cut back by 5 bases and J by 5 bases. From germline, CDR1 is SQVTM and CDR2 ANQGSEA.

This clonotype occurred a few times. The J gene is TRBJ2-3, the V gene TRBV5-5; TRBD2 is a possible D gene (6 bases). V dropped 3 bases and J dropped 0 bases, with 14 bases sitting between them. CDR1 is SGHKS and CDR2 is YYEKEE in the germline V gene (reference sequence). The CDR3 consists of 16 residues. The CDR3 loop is CASSWGGVPSTDTQYF. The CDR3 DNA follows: TGTGCCAGCAGCTGGGGCGGGGTTCCTAGCACAGATACGCAGTATTTT.

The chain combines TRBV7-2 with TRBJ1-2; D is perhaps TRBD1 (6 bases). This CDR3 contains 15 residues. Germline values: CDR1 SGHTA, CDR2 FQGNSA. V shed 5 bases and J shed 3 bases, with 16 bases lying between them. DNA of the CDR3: TGTGCCAGCAGCCCCCGCACAGGGAAGGACTATGGCTACACCTTC. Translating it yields CASSPRTGKDYGYTF. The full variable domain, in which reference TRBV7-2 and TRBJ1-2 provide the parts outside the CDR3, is GAGVSQSPSNKVTEKGKDVELRCDPISGHTALYWYRQSLGQGLEFLIYFQGNSAPDKSGLPSDRFSAERTGGSVSTLTIQRTQQEDSAVYLCASSPRTGKDYGYTFGSGTRLTVV.

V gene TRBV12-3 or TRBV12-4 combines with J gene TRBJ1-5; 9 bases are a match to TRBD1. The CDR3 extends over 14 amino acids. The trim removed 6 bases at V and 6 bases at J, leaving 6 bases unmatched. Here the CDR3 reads CASRIQGAGQPQHF. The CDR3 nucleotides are TGTGCCAGCAGGATACAGGGGGCTGGTCAGCCCCAGCATTTT.

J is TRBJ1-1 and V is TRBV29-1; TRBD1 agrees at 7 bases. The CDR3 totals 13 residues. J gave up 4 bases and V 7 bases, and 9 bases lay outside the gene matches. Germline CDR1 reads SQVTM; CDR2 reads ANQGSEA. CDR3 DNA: TGCAGCGGTACAACAGGGGTGGGCACTGAAGCTTTCTTT. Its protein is CSGTTGVGTEAFF.

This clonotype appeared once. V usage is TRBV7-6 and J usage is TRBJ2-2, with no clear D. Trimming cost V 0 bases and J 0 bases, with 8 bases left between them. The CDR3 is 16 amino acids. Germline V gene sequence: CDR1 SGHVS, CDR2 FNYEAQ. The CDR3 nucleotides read TGTGCCAGCAGCTTAGCGTTGCATTCGAACACCGGGGAGCTGTTTTTT. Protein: CASSLALHSNTGELFF.

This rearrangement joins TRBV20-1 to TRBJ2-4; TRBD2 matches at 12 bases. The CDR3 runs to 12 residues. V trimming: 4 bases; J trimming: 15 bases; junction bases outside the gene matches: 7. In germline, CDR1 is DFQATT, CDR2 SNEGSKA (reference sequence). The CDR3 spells CSATSSGGARYF. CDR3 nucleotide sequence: TGCAGTGCTACCTCTAGCGGGGGGGCGAGGTACTTC.

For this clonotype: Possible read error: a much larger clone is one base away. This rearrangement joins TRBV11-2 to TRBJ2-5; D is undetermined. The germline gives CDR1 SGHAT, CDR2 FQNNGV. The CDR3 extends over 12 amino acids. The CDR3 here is CASGLGQETQYF. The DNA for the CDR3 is TGTGCCAGCGGCTTAGGCCAAGAGACCCAGTACTTC.

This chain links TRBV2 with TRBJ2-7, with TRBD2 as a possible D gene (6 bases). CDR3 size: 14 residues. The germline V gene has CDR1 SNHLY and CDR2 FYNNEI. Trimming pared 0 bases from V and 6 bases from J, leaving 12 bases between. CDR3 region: CASSEALRGSEQYF. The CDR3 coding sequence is TGTGCCAGCAGTGAAGCGCTTCGGGGGTCCGAGCAGTACTTC.

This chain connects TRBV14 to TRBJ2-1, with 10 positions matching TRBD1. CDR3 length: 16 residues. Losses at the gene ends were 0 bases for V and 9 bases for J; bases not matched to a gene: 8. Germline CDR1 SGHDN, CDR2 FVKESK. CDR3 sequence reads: CASSQEDRGILTEQFF. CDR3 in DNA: TGTGCCAGCAGCCAAGAGGACAGGGGGATACTTACTGAGCAGTTCTTC.

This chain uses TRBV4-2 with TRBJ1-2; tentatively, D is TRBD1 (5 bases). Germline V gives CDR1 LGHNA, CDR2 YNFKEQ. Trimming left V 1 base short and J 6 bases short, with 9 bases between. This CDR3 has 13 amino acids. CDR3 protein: CASSQGGGDGYTF. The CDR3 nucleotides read TGTGCCAGCAGCCAAGGGGGCGGTGATGGCTACACCTTC.

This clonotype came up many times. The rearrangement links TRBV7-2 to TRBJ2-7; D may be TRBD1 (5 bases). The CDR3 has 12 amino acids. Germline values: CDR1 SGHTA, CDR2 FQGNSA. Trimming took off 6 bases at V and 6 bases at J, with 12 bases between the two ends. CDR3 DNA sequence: TGTGCCAGCAGTGGGGCAGGGTTCGAGCAGTACTTC. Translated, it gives CASSGAGFEQYF.

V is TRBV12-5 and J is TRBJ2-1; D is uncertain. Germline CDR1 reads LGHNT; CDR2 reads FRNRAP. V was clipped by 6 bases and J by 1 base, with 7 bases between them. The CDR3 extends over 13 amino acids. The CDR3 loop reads CASGPESYNEQFF. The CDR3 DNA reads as TGTGCTAGTGGCCCGGAGTCCTACAATGAGCAGTTCTTC.

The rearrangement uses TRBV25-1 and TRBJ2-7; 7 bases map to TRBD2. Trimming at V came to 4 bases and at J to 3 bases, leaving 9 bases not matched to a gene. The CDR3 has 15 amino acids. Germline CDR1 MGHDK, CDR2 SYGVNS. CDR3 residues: CASSGAGYKSYEQYF. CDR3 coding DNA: TGTGCCAGCAGTGGAGCGGGGTACAAGAGCTACGAGCAGTACTTC.

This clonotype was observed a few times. The CDR3 DNA follows: TGTGCCAGCAGTTCGCGACAGGAGGTAGCGGGGCACCAAGAGACCCAGTACTTC. Protein sequence: CASSSRQEVAGHQETQYF. The chain combines TRBV27 with TRBJ2-5, with 8 positions matching TRBD2. Germline V gives CDR1 MNHEY, CDR2 SMNVEV (reference sequence). The CDR3 runs 18 residues. With V trimmed by 4 bases and J by 0 bases, 13 bases remained unmatched.

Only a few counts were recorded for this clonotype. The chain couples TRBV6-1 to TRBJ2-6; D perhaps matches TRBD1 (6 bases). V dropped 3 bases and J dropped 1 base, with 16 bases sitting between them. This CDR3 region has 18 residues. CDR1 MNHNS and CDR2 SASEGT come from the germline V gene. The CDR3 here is CASSETGLGLSGANVLTF. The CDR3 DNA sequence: TGTGCCAGCAGTGAGACAGGCCTGGGGCTTTCTGGGGCCAACGTCCTGACTTTC.

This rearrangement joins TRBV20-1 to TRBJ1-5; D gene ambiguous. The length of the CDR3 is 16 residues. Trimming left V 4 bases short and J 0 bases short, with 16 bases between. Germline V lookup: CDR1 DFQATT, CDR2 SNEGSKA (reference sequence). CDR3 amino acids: CSANHVAAYSNQPQHF. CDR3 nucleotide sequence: TGCAGTGCTAATCATGTGGCAGCCTATAGCAATCAGCCCCAGCATTTT.

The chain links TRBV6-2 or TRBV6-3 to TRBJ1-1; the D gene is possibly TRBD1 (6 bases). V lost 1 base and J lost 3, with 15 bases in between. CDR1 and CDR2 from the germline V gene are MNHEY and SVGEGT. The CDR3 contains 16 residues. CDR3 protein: CASSYFTGFGDTEAFF. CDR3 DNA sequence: TGTGCCAGCAGTTACTTCACAGGGTTTGGGGACACTGAAGCTTTCTTT.

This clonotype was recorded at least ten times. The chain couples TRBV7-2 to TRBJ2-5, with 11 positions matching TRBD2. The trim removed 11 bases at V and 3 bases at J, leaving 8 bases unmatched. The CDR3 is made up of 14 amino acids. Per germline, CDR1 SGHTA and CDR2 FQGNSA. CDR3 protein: CALAGTSGEETQYF. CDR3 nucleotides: TGTGCCCTCGCAGGGACTAGCGGCGAAGAGACCCAGTACTTC. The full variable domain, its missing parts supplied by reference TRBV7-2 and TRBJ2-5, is GAGVSQSPSNKVTEKGKDVELRCDPISGHTALYWYRQSLGQGLEFLIYFQGNSAPDKSGLPSDRFSAERTGGSVSTLTIQRTQQEDSAVYLCALAGTSGEETQYFGPGTRLLVL.

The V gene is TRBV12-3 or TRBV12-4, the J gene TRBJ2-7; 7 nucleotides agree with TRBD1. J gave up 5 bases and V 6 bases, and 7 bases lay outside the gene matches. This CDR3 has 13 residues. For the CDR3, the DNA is TGTGCCAGCAGGAGACAGGGTTGGGACGAGCAGTACTTC. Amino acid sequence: CASRRQGWDEQYF.

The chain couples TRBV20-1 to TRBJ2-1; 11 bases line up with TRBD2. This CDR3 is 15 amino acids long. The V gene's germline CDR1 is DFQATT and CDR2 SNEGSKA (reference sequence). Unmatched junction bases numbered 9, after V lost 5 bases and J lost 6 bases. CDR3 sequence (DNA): TGCAGTGCTCGCCATAGCGGGGGGGCTGGCAATGAGCAGTTCTTC. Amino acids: CSARHSGGAGNEQFF.